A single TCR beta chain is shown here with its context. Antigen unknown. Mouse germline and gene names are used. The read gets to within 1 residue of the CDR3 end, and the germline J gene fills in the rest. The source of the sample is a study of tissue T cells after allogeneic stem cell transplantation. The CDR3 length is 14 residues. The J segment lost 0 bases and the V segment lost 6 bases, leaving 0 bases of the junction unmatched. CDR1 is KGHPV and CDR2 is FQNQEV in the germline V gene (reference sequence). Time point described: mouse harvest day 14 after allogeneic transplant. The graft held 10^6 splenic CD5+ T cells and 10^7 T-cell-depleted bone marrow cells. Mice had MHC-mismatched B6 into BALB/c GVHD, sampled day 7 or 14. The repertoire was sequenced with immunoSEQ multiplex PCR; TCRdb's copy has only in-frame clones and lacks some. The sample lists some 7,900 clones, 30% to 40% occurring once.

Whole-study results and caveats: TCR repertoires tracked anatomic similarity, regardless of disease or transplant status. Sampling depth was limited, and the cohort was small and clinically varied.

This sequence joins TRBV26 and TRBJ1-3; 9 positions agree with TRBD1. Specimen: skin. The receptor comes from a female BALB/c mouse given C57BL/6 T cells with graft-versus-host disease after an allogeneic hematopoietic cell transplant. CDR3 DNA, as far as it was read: TGTGCCAGCAGACAGGGGGCTTCTGGAAATACGCTCTAT. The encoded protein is CASRQGASGNTLY. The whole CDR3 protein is CASRQGASGNTLYF.